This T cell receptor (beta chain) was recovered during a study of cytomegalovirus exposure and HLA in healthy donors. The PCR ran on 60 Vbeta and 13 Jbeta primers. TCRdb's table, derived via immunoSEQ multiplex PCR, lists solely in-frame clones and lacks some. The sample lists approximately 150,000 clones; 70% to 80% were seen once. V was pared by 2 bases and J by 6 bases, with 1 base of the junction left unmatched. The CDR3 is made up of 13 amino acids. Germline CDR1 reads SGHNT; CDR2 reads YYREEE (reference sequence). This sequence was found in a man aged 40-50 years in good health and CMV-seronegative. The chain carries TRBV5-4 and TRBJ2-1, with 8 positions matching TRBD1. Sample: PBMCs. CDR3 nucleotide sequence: TGTGCCAGCAGCTTTGGGACAGGCAATGAGCAGTTCTTC. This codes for CASSFGTGNEQFF.